This paragraph covers one T cell receptor (beta chain) sequence. The data belong to a study of CD8+ T cells in alopecia areata. Treatment defined: oral pan-JAK inhibitor, 5-10 mg twice daily. Sequencing used cDNA as its template, made by extracting RNA and reverse transcribing it. The assay was immunoSEQ multiplex PCR, and TCRdb's table has in-frame clones only and misses some. The table has tens of thousands of clones, about 43% seen once. Germline loops: CDR1 MNHEY, CDR2 SMNVEV (reference sequence). V shed 4 bases and J shed 3 bases, with 13 bases lying between them. The CDR3 runs 14 residues. This TCR was sampled from a human donor with alopecia areata. Sequences were derived from CD8+ T cells sorted from blood, sampled between weeks 36 and 40, from a patient treated with tofacitinib. The chain is built from TRBV27 and TRBJ2-7; D is undetermined. The CDR3 protein is CASSSTRVIYEQYF. The CDR3 nucleotides are TGTGCCAGCAGTTCGACACGTGTGATCTACGAGCAGTACTTC.